This T cell receptor beta chain was sequenced during a study of OX40 agonist ivuxolimab in advanced cancers. Study at large: Patients were infused with ivuxolimab every 2 weeks at 0.01 to 10 mg/kg.

Produced via immunoSEQ multiplex PCR; TCRdb's table is partial and in-frame only. This table holds around 56,000 clones, roughly 87% found once. The CDR3 is made up of 15 amino acids. CDR1 and CDR2 (germline): SEHNR, FQNEAQ (reference sequence). Trimming left V 5 bases short and J 6 bases short, with 18 bases between. The material was CD4+ or CD8+ T cells sorted from blood, obtained in a trial of the OX40 agonist ivuxolimab. The TCR comes from an adult with an advanced solid tumor such as melanoma, head and neck, liver or kidney cancer. This chain uses TRBV7-9 with TRBJ2-3, with D perhaps being TRBD1 or TRBD2 (5 bases each). Here the CDR3 reads CASSETPGPLDTQYF. CDR3 bases: TGTGCCAGCAGCGAAACACCGGGACCTCTGGATACGCAGTATTTT. The variable domain in full, completed from reference TRBV7-9 and TRBJ2-3, reads DTGVSQNPRHKITKRGQNVTFRCDPISEHNRLYWYRQTLGQGPEFLTYFQNEAQLEKSRLLSDRFSAERPKGSFSTLEIQRTEQGDSAMYLCASSETPGPLDTQYFGPGTRLTVL.